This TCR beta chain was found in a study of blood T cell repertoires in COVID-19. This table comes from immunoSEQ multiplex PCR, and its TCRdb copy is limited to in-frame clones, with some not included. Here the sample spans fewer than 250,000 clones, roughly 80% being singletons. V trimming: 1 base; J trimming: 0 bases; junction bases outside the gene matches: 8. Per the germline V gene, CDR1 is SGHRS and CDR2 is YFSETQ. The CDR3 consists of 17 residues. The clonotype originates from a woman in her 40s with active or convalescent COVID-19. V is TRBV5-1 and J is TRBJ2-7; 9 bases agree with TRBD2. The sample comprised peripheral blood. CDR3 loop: CASSLLAGVVSSYEQYF. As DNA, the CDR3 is TGCGCCAGCAGCTTGTTAGCGGGAGTTGTGAGCTCCTACGAGCAGTACTTC.